The text below deals with one T cell receptor (beta chain). The data originate from a study of blood T cells in healthy people across ages. A sample-barcoded 5' primer and a J-beta primer mix were used in a second PCR of about 7 to 11 cycles. TCRdb re-analysed the 5' RACE reads in MiXCR, keeping a single row per CDR3 protein. The table has approximately 2,000,000 distinct CDR3 sequences, more than 35% seen once. From germline, CDR1 is SGHRS and CDR2 YFSETQ. V lost 3 bases and J 4 bases, leaving 16 bases between the germline ends. The CDR3 runs 15 residues. The chain recombines TRBV5-1 with TRBJ1-2, with D possibly TRBD1 on 6 matching bases. The sequence was obtained from a human donor in good health. Sequenced input: blood. Here the CDR3 DNA reads TGCGCCAGCAGCTCGACAGGTCCCACTCCCTATGGCTACACCTTC. Its protein is CASSSTGPTPYGYTF.